This T cell receptor (beta chain) was captured by sequencing in a study of blood T cell repertoires in COVID-19. Overall study: The study drew acute and convalescent COVID-19 samples from the United States, Italy and Spain. PBMCs, B-cell-depleted T cells, or T cells provided the cDNA or gDNA that made up the material.

Per the germline V gene, CDR1 is DFQATT and CDR2 is SNEGSKA (reference sequence). The V end lost 6 bases, the J end lost 8 bases, and 13 bases lay between the germline ends. The CDR3 has 11 amino acids. Assay used: immunoSEQ multiplex PCR; TCRdb lists only in-frame clones, some missing. The table has around 160,000 clones, roughly 79% seen once; the top ten hold 7% to 10%. This TCR was recovered from a human donor with acute or convalescent COVID-19. The donor label of this sample is uncertain. The sequencing input was peripheral blood. The chain links TRBV20-1 to TRBJ1-2, with D perhaps TRBD1 (5 bases). CDR3 sequence: CSAPNQGGYTF. The CDR3 coding sequence is TGCAGTGCCCCCAATCAGGGCGGCTACACCTTC.